This T cell receptor beta chain was observed in a study of shared clonotypes between healthy human individuals. In the original analysis: Filtering differed since immunoSEQ provided only junctions, with no quality scores. TCRdb's table, derived via immunoSEQ multiplex PCR, lists solely in-frame clones and lacks some. V and J calls and clone size come straight from that table; D and trimming were deduced from the DNA. The sample lists over 2,000,000 clones, just over 90% seen once, with less than 2% in the top ten. This clone appeared once. Losses at the gene ends were 0 bases for V and 5 bases for J; bases not matched to a gene: 7. CDR1 and CDR2 from the germline V gene are SGHNT and YYREEE (reference sequence). This CDR3 is built from 16 residues. Naive CD8 cells comprised CD45RO-negative, CCR7-positively selected cells, excluding terminally differentiated effector memory CD45RA+ cells.

The receptor's source is a man aged 18 to 30 in good health. Some clones in this sample may be carry-over from other donors' samples. The material sequenced was naive CD8+ T cells from PBMCs. The genes are TRBV5-4 and TRBJ1-5, with TRBD1 matching over 8 bases. DNA of the CDR3: TGTGCCAGCAGCTTGGTATTCCAGGGGGCCGATCAGCCCCAGCATTTT. Its translation: CASSLVFQGADQPQHF.